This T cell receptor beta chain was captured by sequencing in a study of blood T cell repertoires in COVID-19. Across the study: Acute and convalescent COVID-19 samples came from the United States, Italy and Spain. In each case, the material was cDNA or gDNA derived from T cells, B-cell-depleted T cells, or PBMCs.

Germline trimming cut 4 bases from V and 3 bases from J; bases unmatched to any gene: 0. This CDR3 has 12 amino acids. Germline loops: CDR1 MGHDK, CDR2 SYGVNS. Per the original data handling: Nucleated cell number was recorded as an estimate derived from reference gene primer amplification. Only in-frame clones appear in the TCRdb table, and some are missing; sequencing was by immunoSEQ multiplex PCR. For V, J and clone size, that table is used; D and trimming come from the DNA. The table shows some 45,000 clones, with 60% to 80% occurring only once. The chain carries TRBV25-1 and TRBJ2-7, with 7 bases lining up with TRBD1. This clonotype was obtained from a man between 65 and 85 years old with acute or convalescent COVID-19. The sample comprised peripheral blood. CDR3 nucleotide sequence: TGTGCCAGCAGTGGACAGGGCTACGAGCAGTACTTC. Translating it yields CASSGQGYEQYF.